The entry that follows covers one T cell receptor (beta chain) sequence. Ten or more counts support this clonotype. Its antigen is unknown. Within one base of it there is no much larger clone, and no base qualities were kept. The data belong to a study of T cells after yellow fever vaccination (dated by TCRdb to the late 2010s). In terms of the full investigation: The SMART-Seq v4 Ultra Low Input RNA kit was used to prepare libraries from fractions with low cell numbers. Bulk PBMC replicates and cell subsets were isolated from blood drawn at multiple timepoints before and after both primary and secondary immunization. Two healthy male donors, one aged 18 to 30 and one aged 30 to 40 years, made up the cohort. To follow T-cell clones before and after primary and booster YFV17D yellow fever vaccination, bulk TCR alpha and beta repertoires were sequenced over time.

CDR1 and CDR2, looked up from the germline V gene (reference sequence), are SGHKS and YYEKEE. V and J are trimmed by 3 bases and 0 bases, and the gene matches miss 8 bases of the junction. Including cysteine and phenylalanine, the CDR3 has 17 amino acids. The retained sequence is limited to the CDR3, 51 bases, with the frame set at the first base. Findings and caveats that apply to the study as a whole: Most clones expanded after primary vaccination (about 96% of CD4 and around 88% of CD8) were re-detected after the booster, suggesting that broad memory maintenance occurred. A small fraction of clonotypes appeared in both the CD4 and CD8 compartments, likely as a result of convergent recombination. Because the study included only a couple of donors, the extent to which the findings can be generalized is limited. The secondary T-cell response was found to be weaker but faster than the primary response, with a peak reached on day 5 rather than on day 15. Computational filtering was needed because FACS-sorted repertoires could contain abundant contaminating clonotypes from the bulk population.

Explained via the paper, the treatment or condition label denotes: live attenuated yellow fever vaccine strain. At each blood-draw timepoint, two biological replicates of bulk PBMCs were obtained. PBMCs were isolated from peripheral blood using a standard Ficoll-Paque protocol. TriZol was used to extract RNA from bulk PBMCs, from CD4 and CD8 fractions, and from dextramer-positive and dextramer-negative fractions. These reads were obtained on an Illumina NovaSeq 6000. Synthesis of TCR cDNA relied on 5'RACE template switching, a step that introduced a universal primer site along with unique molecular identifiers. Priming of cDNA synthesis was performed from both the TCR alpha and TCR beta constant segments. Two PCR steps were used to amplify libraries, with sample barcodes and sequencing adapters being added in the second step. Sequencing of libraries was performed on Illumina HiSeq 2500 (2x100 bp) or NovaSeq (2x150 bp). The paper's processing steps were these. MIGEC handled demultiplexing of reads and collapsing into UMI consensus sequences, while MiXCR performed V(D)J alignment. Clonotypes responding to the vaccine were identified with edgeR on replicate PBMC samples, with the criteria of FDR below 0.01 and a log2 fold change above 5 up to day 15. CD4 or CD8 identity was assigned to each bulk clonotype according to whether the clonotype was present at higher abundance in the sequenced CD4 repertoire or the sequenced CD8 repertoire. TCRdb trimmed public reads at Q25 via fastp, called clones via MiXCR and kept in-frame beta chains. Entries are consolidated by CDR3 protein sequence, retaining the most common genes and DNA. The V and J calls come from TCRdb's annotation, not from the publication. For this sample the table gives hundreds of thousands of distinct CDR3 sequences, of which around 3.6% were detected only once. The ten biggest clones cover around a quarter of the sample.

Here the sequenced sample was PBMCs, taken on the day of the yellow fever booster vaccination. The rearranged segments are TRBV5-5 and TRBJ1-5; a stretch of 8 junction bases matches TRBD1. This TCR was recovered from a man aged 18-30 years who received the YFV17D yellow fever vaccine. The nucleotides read TGTGCCAGCAGCTCCGGGACAGGAGTCTATAGCAATCAGCCCCAGCATTTT. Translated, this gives CASSSGTGVYSNQPQHF.